Below are 10 T cell receptor beta chains sequenced from a single sample in a study of blood T cell repertoires in COVID-19 (dated by TCRdb to between 2020 and 2021). The library was prepared using the immunoSEQ multiplex PCR assay. TCRdb took over this immuneACCESS table, retaining in-frame rearrangements with V and J assigned. Such tables are incomplete; in checked studies, under half of the missing clones stem from an unresolved V gene, and the remainder is unexplained. This sample gives 25,000 to 30,000 clones in total; 88% of them show up just once. The ten most abundant clones make up approximately 5.9% of the sample. Sequencing used peripheral blood. These receptors originate from a human donor in a cohort sampled during active COVID-19.

V is TRBV18 and J is TRBJ1-2, with 10 nucleotides matching TRBD1. Germline CDR1 and CDR2: KGHSH and LQKENI. The CDR3 is 14 amino acids. V dropped 3 bases and J dropped 7; count of bases not matched to a gene: 5. Here the CDR3 reads CASSPGTGVLGYTF. Written as DNA, the CDR3 is TGTGCCAGCTCACCTGGGACAGGGGTACTTGGCTACACCTTC.

The chain couples TRBV4-1 to TRBJ1-5, with 10 bases matching TRBD1. Unmatched junction bases numbered 7, after V lost 1 base and J lost 7 bases. There are 16 residues in the CDR3. Germline lookup yields CDR1 MGHRA and CDR2 YSYEKL. The chain's CDR3 is CASSQGAGQGRQPQHF. The CDR3 nucleotides read TGCGCCAGCAGCCAAGGGGCGGGACAGGGGAGGCAGCCCCAGCATTTT.

This rearrangement joins TRBV19 to TRBJ2-1; 11 bases align to TRBD2. This CDR3 comprises 16 residues. From germline, CDR1 is LNHDA and CDR2 SQIVND (reference sequence). The junction had 1 base not matched to a gene; V was cut back by 3 bases and J by 0 bases. CDR3 in amino acids: CASSILAGGSYNEQFF. The CDR3 bases are TGTGCCAGTAGTATTCTAGCGGGGGGCTCCTACAATGAGCAGTTCTTC.

The CDR3 DNA is TGTGCCAGCAGTTTATCGGGGAGGTCGCCCCCCGGCACAGATACGCAGTATTTT. Amino acids: CASSLSGRSPPGTDTQYF. J is TRBJ2-3 and V is TRBV27, with D perhaps TRBD2 (6 bases). Trimming pared 0 bases from V and 1 base from J, leaving 17 bases between. Germline V gene lookup returns CDR1 MNHEY and CDR2 SMNVEV (reference sequence). The CDR3 extends over 18 amino acids.

The rearrangement joins TRBV5-1 to TRBJ2-7, with TRBD1 matching over 9 bases. The J segment lost 1 base and the V segment lost 3 bases, leaving 8 bases of the junction unmatched. CDR1 and CDR2 (germline): SGHRS, YFSETQ. The CDR3 has 16 residues. CDR3: CASSSATGQGSYEQYF. The DNA for the CDR3 is TGCGCCAGCAGCTCAGCGACCGGACAGGGGTCCTACGAGCAGTACTTC.

The CDR3 coding sequence is TGTGCCAGCAGCCACTGGGCAGGGGCCTTCGAAAACATTCAGTACTTC. Translation: CASSHWAGAFENIQYF. V is TRBV11-2 and J is TRBJ2-4; tentatively, D is TRBD1 (6 bases). Looked up from germline, CDR1 is SGHAT and CDR2 is FQNNGV. This CDR3 spans 16 amino acids. Trimming stripped 5 bases from V and 5 bases from J, with 19 bases between.

This chain links TRBV3-1 (or the pseudogene TRBV3-2) with TRBJ2-7; TRBD1 matches at 9 bases. The CDR3 totals 15 residues. Trimming at V came to 0 bases and at J to 2 bases, leaving 2 bases not matched to a gene. From germline, CDR1 is LGHDT and CDR2 YNNKEL (reference sequence). CDR3 in DNA: TGTGCCAGCAGCCAAGAATGGGACAGGGCCTACGAGCAGTACTTC. It codes for CASSQEWDRAYEQYF.

This clone was seen more than once but under ten times. This chain's CDR3 is CASSHDRDPGNTIYF. Written as DNA, the CDR3 is TGTGCCAGCAGCCACGACAGGGACCCTGGAAACACCATATATTTT. The chain couples TRBV4-2 to TRBJ1-3, with 7 nucleotides matching TRBD1. This CDR3 region has 15 residues. Germline CDR1 LGHNA, CDR2 YNFKEQ. Trimming cost V 3 bases and J 2 bases; bases outside gene matches: 4.

This sequence joins TRBV24-1 and TRBJ2-3, with a tentative D call TRBD2 (5 bases). CDR1 and CDR2 (germline): KGHDR, SFDVKD. V was trimmed by 5 bases and J by 0 bases, leaving 11 bases between them. CDR3 length equals 15 residues. The DNA for the CDR3 is TGTGCCACCAGTGTGCAGCGGCCTAGCACAGATACGCAGTATTTT. Translating gives CATSVQRPSTDTQYF.

The V call is TRBV5-4, the J call TRBJ2-1; the match to TRBD1 covers 8 bases. Germline trimming cut 0 bases from V and 4 bases from J; bases unmatched to any gene: 6. CDR3 length equals 16 residues. Germline V gene lookup returns CDR1 SGHNT and CDR2 YYREEE (reference sequence). The CDR3 spells CASSLGTGGRYNEQFF. In DNA form, the CDR3 reads TGTGCCAGCAGCTTGGGCACAGGGGGGAGGTACAATGAGCAGTTCTTC.